In its sample, the clone carrying this TCR beta chain was seen a few times. The target antigen is unknown. This record belongs to a study of cytomegalovirus exposure and HLA in healthy donors. Study-level findings and limits: Most of the TCR beta V segments (in an earlier analysis) were productive either about 90% or about 30% of the time. Further analysis was carried out later, and it showed several of the most significant clusters appearing linked to common viral pathogens. Because they were indistinguishable, some V segments, including TRBV6-2 and TRBV6-3, were excluded.

CDR1 LNHDA and CDR2 SQIVND come from the germline V gene (reference sequence). The CDR3 is 15 residues long. Trimming shortened V by 4 bases and J by 4 bases, and 17 bases separated the two germline ends. Primers for the PCR totalled 60 Vbeta and 13 Jbeta. Some clones are missing from TCRdb's copy, which holds only in-frame ones; the method was immunoSEQ multiplex PCR. The sample has 110,000 to 150,000 clones, more than 9.5% seen once; the top ten hold 1.8%. This sequence joins TRBV19 and TRBJ2-7, with D tentatively TRBD1 (6 bases). This clonotype was sampled from a man in his fifties in good health and CMV-seronegative. The sequenced material came from PBMCs. The CDR3 sequence: CASSRWAGAGYEQYF. In nucleotides, the CDR3 is TGTGCCAGTAGTAGATGGGCAGGGGCAGGATACGAGCAGTACTTC.